The 2 T cell receptor beta chains listed next were all sequenced from one sample in a study of T cell responses to AZD1222 COVID-19 vaccine. The table came from immunoSEQ multiplex PCR; TCRdb's copy has only in-frame clones and leaves some out. Here the sample spans 100,000 to 150,000 clones, 88% being singletons. Sequencing used peripheral blood, obtained on day 0 of AZD1222 vaccination. The receptors were sampled from an adult in good health.

The chain has TRBV2 and TRBJ1-1; D is unclear. Looked up from germline, CDR1 is SNHLY and CDR2 is FYNNEI. Trimming cost V 11 bases and J 7 bases, with 14 bases left between them. This CDR3 is 11 amino acids long. CDR3 sequence reads: CAATSAFEAFF. CDR3 bases: TGTGCCGCCACAAGCGCTTTTGAAGCTTTCTTT.

This chain uses TRBV7-9 with TRBJ2-1; D unclear. Trimming left V 5 bases short and J 10 bases short, with 12 bases between. This CDR3 is 12 amino acids long. The germline V gene encodes CDR1 SEHNR and CDR2 FQNEAQ (reference sequence). CDR3 loop: CASSPPRVEQFF. CDR3 sequence (DNA): TGTGCCAGCAGCCCTCCCCGGGTGGAGCAGTTCTTC.